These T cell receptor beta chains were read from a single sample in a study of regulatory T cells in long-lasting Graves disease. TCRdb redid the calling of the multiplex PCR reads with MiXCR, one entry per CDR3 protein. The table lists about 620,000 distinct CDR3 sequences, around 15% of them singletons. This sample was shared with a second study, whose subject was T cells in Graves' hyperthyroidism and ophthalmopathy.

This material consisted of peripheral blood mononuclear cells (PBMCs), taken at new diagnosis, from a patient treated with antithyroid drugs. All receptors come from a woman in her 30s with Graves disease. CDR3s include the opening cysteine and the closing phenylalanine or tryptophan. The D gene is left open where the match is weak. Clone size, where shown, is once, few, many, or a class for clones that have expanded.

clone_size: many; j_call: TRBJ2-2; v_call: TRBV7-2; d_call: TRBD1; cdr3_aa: CASRQTGDRRNTGELFF; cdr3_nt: TGTGCCAGCAGGCAGACCGGGGACAGGAGGAACACCGGGGAGCTGTTTTTT
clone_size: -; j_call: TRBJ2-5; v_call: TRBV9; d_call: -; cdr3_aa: CASSVSNEETQYF; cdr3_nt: TGTGCCAGCAGCGTAAGTAATGAAGAGACCCAGTACTTC
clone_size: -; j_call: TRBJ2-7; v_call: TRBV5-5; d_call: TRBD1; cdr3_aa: CASSWGGTGGYEQYF; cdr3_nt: TGTGCCAGCAGCTGGGGCGGGACAGGGGGATACGAGCAGTACTTC
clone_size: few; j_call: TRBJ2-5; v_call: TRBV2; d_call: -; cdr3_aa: CASGEQGFQEAQYF; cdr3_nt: TGTGCCAGCGGGGAACAGGGCTTTCAAGAGGCCCAGTACTTC
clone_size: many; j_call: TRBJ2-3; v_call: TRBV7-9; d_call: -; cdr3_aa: CASSSSGADTQYF; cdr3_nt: TGTGCCAGCAGCTCCTCGGGGGCAGATACGCAGTATTTT
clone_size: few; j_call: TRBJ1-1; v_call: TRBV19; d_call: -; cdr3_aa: CATIPRGTEAFF; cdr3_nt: TGTGCCACGATTCCCAGGGGAACTGAAGCTTTCTTT
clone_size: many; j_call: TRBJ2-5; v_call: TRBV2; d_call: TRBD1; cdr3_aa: CASSGNRGTAETQYF; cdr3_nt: TGTGCCAGCAGTGGAAACAGGGGGACTGCGGAGACCCAGTACTTC
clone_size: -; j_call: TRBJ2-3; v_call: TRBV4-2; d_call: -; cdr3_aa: CASSQEGASTDTQYF; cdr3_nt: TGTGCCAGCAGCCAAGAAGGGGCTAGCACAGATACGCAGTATTTT
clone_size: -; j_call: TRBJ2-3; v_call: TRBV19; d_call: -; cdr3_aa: CASSPRGRTDTQYF; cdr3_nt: TGTGCCAGTAGTCCCCGGGGGCGAACAGATACGCAGTATTTT
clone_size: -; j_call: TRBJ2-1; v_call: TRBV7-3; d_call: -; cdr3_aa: CASSLNHDEQFF; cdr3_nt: TGTGCCAGCAGCTTAAATCACGATGAGCAGTTCTTC
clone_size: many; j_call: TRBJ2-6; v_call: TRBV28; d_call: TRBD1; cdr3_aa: CASSGQAGANVLTF; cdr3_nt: TGTGCCAGCAGTGGACAGGCTGGGGCCAACGTCCTGACTTTC
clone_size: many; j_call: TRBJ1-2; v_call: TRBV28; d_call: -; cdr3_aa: CASSPQIGGYTF; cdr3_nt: TGTGCCAGCAGTCCACAAATAGGGGGCTACACCTTC
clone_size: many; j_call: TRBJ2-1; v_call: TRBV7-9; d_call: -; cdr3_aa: CASSPPDSYNEQFF; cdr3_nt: TGTGCCAGCAGCCCCCCGGACAGCTACAATGAGCAGTTCTTC
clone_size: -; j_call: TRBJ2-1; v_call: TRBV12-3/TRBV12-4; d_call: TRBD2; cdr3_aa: CASSTHAGASNEQFF; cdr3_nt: TGTGCCAGCAGCACTCACGCGGGAGCAAGCAATGAGCAGTTCTTC
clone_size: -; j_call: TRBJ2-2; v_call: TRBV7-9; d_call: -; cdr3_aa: CASSSKGATGELFF; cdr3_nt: TGTGCCAGCAGCTCAAAAGGGGCCACCGGGGAGCTGTTTTTT
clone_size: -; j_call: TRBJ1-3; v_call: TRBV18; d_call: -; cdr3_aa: CASSPPRDFSGNTIYF; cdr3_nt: TGTGCCAGCTCTCCGCCCCGGGACTTCTCTGGAAACACCATATATTTT
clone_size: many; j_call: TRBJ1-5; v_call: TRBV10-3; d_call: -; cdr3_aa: CAISPAAGDTQPQHF; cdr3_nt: TGTGCCATCAGTCCGGCCGCAGGGGACACTCAGCCCCAGCATTTT
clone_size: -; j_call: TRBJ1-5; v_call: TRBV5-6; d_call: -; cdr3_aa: CASSHYRSDQPQHF; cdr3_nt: TGTGCCAGCAGCCACTACCGATCGGATCAGCCCCAGCATTTT
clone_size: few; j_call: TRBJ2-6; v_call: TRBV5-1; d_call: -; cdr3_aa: CASSASSSGANVLTF; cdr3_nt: TGCGCCAGCAGCGCTTCAAGCTCTGGGGCCAACGTCCTGACTTTC
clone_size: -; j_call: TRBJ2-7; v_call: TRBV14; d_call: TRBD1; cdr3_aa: CASSQGHGTAYEQYF; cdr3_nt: TGTGCCAGCAGCCAAGGGCACGGGACAGCCTACGAGCAGTACTTC
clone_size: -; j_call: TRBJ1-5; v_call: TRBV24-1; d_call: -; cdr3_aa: CATSGRGRGGSNQPQHF; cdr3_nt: TGTGCCACCAGTGGCCGGGGACGGGGGGGAAGCAATCAGCCCCAGCATTTT
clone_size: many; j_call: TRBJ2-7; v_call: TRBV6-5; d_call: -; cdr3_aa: CASSYRYEQYF; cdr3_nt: TGTGCCAGCAGTTACAGGTACGAGCAGTACTTC
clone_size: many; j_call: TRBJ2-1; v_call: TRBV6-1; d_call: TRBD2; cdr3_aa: CASRTGLAGGNEQFF; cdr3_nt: TGTGCCAGCAGGACCGGACTAGCGGGCGGGAATGAGCAGTTCTTC
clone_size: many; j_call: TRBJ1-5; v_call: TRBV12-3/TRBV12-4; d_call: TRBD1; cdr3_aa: CASSPRTGGSNQPQHF; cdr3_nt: TGTGCCAGCAGTCCTCGGACAGGCGGTTCCAATCAGCCCCAGCATTTT
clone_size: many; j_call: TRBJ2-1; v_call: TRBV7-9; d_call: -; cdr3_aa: CASHGHVNNEQFF; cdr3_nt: TGTGCCAGTCACGGACATGTAAACAATGAGCAGTTCTTC
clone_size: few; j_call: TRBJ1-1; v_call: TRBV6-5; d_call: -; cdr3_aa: CASSYSQGRNTEAFF; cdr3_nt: TGTGCCAGCAGTTACTCCCAGGGACGGAACACTGAAGCTTTCTTT
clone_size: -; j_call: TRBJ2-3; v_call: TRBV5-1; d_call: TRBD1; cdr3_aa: CASSLEGTADTQYF; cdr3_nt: TGCGCCAGCAGCTTGGAAGGGACAGCAGATACGCAGTATTTT
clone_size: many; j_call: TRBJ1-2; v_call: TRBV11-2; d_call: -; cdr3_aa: CASSQHAGQLYGYTF; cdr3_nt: TGTGCCAGCAGCCAACACGCCGGACAGCTTTATGGCTACACCTTC